This is a list of T cell receptor beta chains from one sample in a study of cytomegalovirus exposure and HLA in healthy donors. Measured with immunoSEQ multiplex PCR; TCRdb has only the in-frame clones, and not every one. The sample gives approximately 100,000 clones, 70% to 85% of which show up once; about 0.8% is in the top ten. The specimen sequenced was PBMCs. Receptor source: a boy between 10 and 17 years old in good health and CMV-seronegative. CDR3s include the opening cysteine and the closing phenylalanine or tryptophan. A D gene is named only where the DNA matches it firmly. Size tells how often a clone was seen (once, few, many) or the class of an expanded clone, and some rows leave it out.

TRBV7-2,TRBJ2-3,.,.,CASSTPRGGGGLDTQYF,TGTGCCAGCAGCACCCCCCGGGGAGGGGGGGGGTTAGATACGCAGTATTTT
TRBV7-2,TRBJ2-5,.,TRBD1,CASSPFPGTGMETQYF,TGTGCCAGCAGCCCCTTCCCCGGGACAGGGATGGAGACCCAGTACTTC
TRBV5-4,TRBJ2-1,.,TRBD2,CASSMGGDNEQFF,TGTGCCAGCAGCATGGGGGGGGACAATGAGCAGTTCTTC
TRBV19,TRBJ2-5,.,TRBD2,CASSTGTSGGWETQYF,TGTGCCAGTAGTACGGGGACTAGCGGGGGGTGGGAGACCCAGTACTTC
TRBV5-1,TRBJ1-4,.,.,CASSLDGGSDEKLFF,TGCGCCAGCAGCTTGGACGGGGGGTCGGATGAAAAACTGTTTTTT
TRBV30,TRBJ1-1,once,.,CAWSVRGGAFF,TGTGCCTGGAGTGTACGAGGGGGAGCTTTCTTT
TRBV7-7,TRBJ2-7,.,.,CASSLAKGLHYEQYF,TGTGCTAGCAGCTTAGCGAAGGGACTCCACTACGAGCAGTACTTC
TRBV10-3,TRBJ2-5,few,TRBD2,CAISSRGEETQYF,TGTGCCATCAGCTCTCGGGGGGAAGAGACCCAGTACTTC
TRBV9,TRBJ1-1,.,.,CASSVAGSEAFF,TGTGCCAGCAGCGTAGCGGGGTCTGAAGCTTTCTTT
TRBV28,TRBJ2-7,once,TRBD1,CASTTPWTGIAYEQYF,TGTGCCAGCACCACACCCTGGACAGGGATCGCCTACGAGCAGTACTTC
TRBV5-4,TRBJ2-5,.,.,CASSLTSGETQYF,TGTGCCAGCAGCTTGACCTCAGGGGAGACCCAGTACTTC
TRBV7-2,TRBJ2-7,few,.,CASSLSLSYEQYF,TGTGCCAGCAGCCTCTCTCTCTCCTACGAGCAGTACTTC
TRBV10-1,TRBJ2-1,.,.,CASSEAYLRDEQFF,TGCGCCAGCAGTGAGGCATACTTGAGGGATGAGCAGTTCTTC
TRBV2,TRBJ1-6,.,.,CASGRENSPLHF,TGTGCCAGCGGCAGGGAAAACTCACCCCTCCACTTT
TRBV6-5,TRBJ1-1,.,.,CASSYSGNEAFF,TGTGCCAGCAGTTACTCCGGGAACGAAGCTTTCTTT
TRBV6-1,TRBJ2-7,.,.,CASSESGRVYEQYF,TGTGCCAGCAGTGAATCAGGCAGGGTCTACGAGCAGTACTTC
TRBV13,TRBJ2-7,.,TRBD2,CASSLGPPEAGSYEQYF,TGTGCCAGCAGCTTAGGTCCCCCCGAAGCGGGGTCCTACGAGCAGTACTTC
TRBV10-3,TRBJ2-7,few,.,CAISEGGISYEQYF,TGTGCCATCAGTGAGGGCGGGATCTCCTACGAGCAGTACTTC
TRBV9,TRBJ2-2,few,.,CASSVGGLASTGELFF,TGTGCCAGCAGCGTAGGTGGGCTAGCCAGCACCGGGGAGCTGTTTTTT
TRBV6-1,TRBJ2-7,.,TRBD2,CASSETSGSHEQYF,TGTGCCAGCAGTGAAACTAGCGGGAGCCACGAGCAGTACTTC
TRBV5-1,TRBJ2-6,few,.,CASSLGGAGANVLTF,TGCGCCAGCAGCTTGGGGGGGGCTGGGGCCAACGTCCTGACTTTC
TRBV25-1,TRBJ2-2,.,TRBD1,CASRTGIGSGELFF,TGTGCCAGCAGGACAGGGATAGGGTCCGGGGAGCTGTTTTTT